Below are 17 T cell receptor beta chains sequenced from a single sample in a study of shared clonotypes between healthy human individuals. Using immunoSEQ multiplex PCR, the repertoire was profiled, and TCRdb retains in-frame clones only, with some absent. The data contain more than 2,000,000 clones, approximately 93% of them singletons. The sample was naive CD4+ T cells from PBMCs. The subset is: CD45RA+ positively selected. All receptors derive from a man aged 18 to 35 in good health. Some clones in this sample may be carry-over from other donors' samples.

The chain couples TRBV21-1 to TRBJ2-2; TRBD1 is the table's D call and was not checked against the DNA. TRBV21-1 is a pseudogene. The CDR3 has 16 residues. The CDR3 DNA follows: TGTGCCAGCAGCAAAGCGCAGGGTAGGTTCACCGGGGAGCTGTTTTTT. It is translated as CASSKAQGRFTGELFF.

The J gene is TRBJ2-3, the V gene TRBV5-4, with D possibly matching TRBD1 (6 bases). Germline V gives CDR1 SGHNT, CDR2 YYREEE (reference sequence). V was cut by 0 bases and J by 6 bases, with 20 bases left in between. This CDR3 comprises 17 residues. The CDR3 region is CASSLGPRDTGYDTQYF. CDR3 in DNA: TGTGCCAGCAGCTTGGGCCCCCGGGACACGGGATACGATACGCAGTATTTT. The full variable domain, in which reference TRBV5-4 and TRBJ2-3 provide the parts outside the CDR3, is ETGVTQSPTHLIKTRGQQVTLRCSSQSGHNTVSWYQQALGQGPQFIFQYYREEENGRGNFPPRFSGLQFPNYSSELNVNALELDDSALYLCASSLGPRDTGYDTQYFGPGTRLTVL.

V and J are TRBV14 and TRBJ2-7, with D hard to call. Germline CDR1 SGHDN, CDR2 FVKESK. V lost 4 bases, J lost 0 bases, and 13 bases lay in between. The CDR3 is 15 amino acids. The CDR3 reads CASSPLRTDSYEQYF. The CDR3 region has the DNA TGTGCCAGCAGCCCTCTTAGGACGGACTCCTACGAGCAGTACTTC.

This clone was recorded only once. This chain connects TRBV30 to TRBJ2-5, with D perhaps matching TRBD1 (7 bases). CDR1 GTSNPN and CDR2 SVGIG come from the germline V gene (reference sequence). This CDR3 has 11 amino acids. CDR3 sequence reads: CARNQGGSQYF. The CDR3 nucleotides read TGTGCGCGCAACCAGGGGGGCTCCCAGTACTTC.

This sequence joins TRBV18 and TRBJ2-1, with D possibly TRBD2 on 7 matching bases. The CDR3 spans 16 residues. Germline V CDR1 and CDR2: KGHSH, LQKENI. Trimming left V 2 bases short and J 9 bases short, with 20 bases between. The CDR3 coding sequence is TGTGCCAGCTCACCATGGGGAGGCGGGAGCAGGGGTGAGCAGTTCTTC. Protein product: CASSPWGGGSRGEQFF.

The rearrangement uses TRBV18 and TRBJ2-7; D may correspond to TRBD1 or TRBD2 (5 bases each). This CDR3 has 15 amino acids. The V gene lost 0 bases and the J gene lost 2 bases, with 11 bases spanning the gap. Germline CDR1 reads KGHSH; CDR2 reads LQKENI. The CDR3 nucleotides are TGTGCCAGCTCACCACCGGGGACCGCTACCTACGAGCAGTACTTC. Amino acids: CASSPPGTATYEQYF.

The chain links TRBV19 to TRBJ2-7, with 13 bases matching TRBD2. Trimming at V came to 5 bases and at J to 5 bases, leaving 12 bases not matched to a gene. CDR3 size: 17 residues. From germline, CDR1 is LNHDA and CDR2 SQIVND (reference sequence). The CDR3 nucleotides read TGTGCCAGTAGTTTCGACAGTGGAACTAGCGGGAGGGACGAGCAGTACTTC. It is translated as CASSFDSGTSGRDEQYF.

J is TRBJ1-2 and V is TRBV28; D gene ambiguous. Germline V gene lookup returns CDR1 MDHEN and CDR2 SYDVKM. The CDR3 spans 15 residues. Trimming removed 2 bases at V and 4 bases at J, with 14 bases between. CDR3 DNA: TGTGCCAGCAGTTTACTCGTCGTGGCTTCCTATGGCTACACCTTC. As protein: CASSLLVVASYGYTF.

This clone was seen just once. The rearrangement joins TRBV6-5 to TRBJ1-2, with D hard to call. The CDR3 covers 14 residues. Germline V gene lookup returns CDR1 MNHEY and CDR2 SVGAGI. Trimming took off 5 bases at V and 7 bases at J, with 17 bases between the two ends. The chain's CDR3 is CASSPRRSPGGYTF. In nucleotides, the CDR3 is TGTGCCAGCAGTCCCCGCCGGAGTCCCGGTGGCTACACCTTC.

The chain has TRBV11-2 and TRBJ1-2; D is unclear. The CDR3 is made up of 14 amino acids. Germline V lookup: CDR1 SGHAT, CDR2 FQNNGV. V was trimmed by 1 base and J by 2 bases, leaving 8 bases between them. The CDR3 DNA follows: TGTGCCAGCAGCTTAGGCCTACAGAACTATGGCTACACCTTC. This codes for CASSLGLQNYGYTF.

The chain is built from TRBV6-6 and TRBJ1-2; D is uncertain. V lost 6 bases and J 6 bases, leaving 8 bases between the germline ends. Per the germline V gene, CDR1 is MNHNY and CDR2 is SVGAGI (reference sequence). The CDR3 consists of 11 residues. CDR3 loop: CASSPLDGYTF. The CDR3 DNA sequence: TGTGCCAGCAGCCCTTTGGATGGCTACACCTTC.

The genes are TRBV5-4 and TRBJ2-1; 8 positions agree with TRBD1. The CDR3 is 15 amino acids. Germline values: CDR1 SGHNT, CDR2 YYREEE (reference sequence). V was clipped by 4 bases and J by 2 bases; unmatched bases: 5. The CDR3 coding sequence is TGTGCCAGCAGCCGGGGACAGGACCCCTACAATGAGCAGTTCTTC. Protein: CASSRGQDPYNEQFF.

This rearrangement joins TRBV18 to TRBJ1-5; 7 bases line up with TRBD1. J was trimmed by 4 bases and V by 4 bases; bases with no gene match: 10. Germline V gives CDR1 KGHSH, CDR2 LQKENI. The CDR3 is 16 amino acids. CDR3 in amino acids: CASSLNTGQLNQPQHF. The CDR3 bases are TGTGCCAGCTCACTCAATACGGGACAGCTTAATCAGCCCCAGCATTTT.

This rearrangement joins TRBV9 to TRBJ1-1, with D possibly matching TRBD1 (6 bases). CDR1 is SGDLS, CDR2 YYNGEE, per germline. Trimming left V 4 bases short and J 4 bases short, with 14 bases between. The CDR3 runs 14 residues. CDR3: CASSKRGGITEAFF. The CDR3 DNA is TGTGCCAGCAGCAAACGAGGGGGTATCACTGAAGCTTTCTTT. The variable domain in full, completed from reference TRBV9 and TRBJ1-1, reads DSGVTQTPKHLITATGQRVTLRCSPRSGDLSVYWYQQSLDQGLQFLIQYYNGEERAKGNILERFSAQQFPDLHSELNLSSLELGDSALYFCASSKRGGITEAFFGQGTRLTVV.

The rearrangement links TRBV6-6 to TRBJ2-3; 9 bases line up with TRBD2. J gave up 4 bases and V 10 bases, and 12 bases lay outside the gene matches. The length of the CDR3 is 15 residues. Germline CDR1 is MNHNY and CDR2 is SVGAGI (reference sequence). CDR3 bases: TGTGCCACCCATCGCGGGAGGGCCGGGTCAGATACGCAGTATTTT. It translates to CATHRGRAGSDTQYF.

V is TRBV4-1 and J is TRBJ2-1; the match to TRBD2 covers 10 bases. V shed 4 bases and J 5 bases; nucleotides not matched to a gene: 5. This CDR3 contains 15 residues. Germline CDR1 MGHRA, CDR2 YSYEKL. CDR3 protein: CASSPLAGVNNEQFF. The CDR3 nucleotides read TGCGCCAGCAGCCCGCTAGCGGGAGTTAACAATGAGCAGTTCTTC.

V gene TRBV11-2 combines with J gene TRBJ2-1; tentatively, D is TRBD1 (5 bases). Germline V gene sequence: CDR1 SGHAT, CDR2 FQNNGV. This CDR3 spans 13 amino acids. Trimming took 8 bases from V and 4 from J, leaving 12 bases between them. The CDR3 sequence: CASVPDSYNEQFF. The CDR3 DNA is TGTGCCAGCGTTCCAGACAGTTACAATGAGCAGTTCTTC.